This paragraph covers one TCR beta chain sequence. The antigen is undetermined. Sequence at one end of the junction differs from germline and may be a read error. This sample was taken from a study of metastatic and nonmetastatic thyroid tumors. On the study more broadly: Repertoire data that came from the blood and tumor or nodule tissue of malignant and benign thyroid patients were compared. Broader study findings: Malignant thyroid tumors reportedly had TCR beta diversity that was significantly higher than in benign nodules, in blood and tumor.

How the authors handled the data: Researchers built a distant-metastasis classifier for papillary thyroid cancer that drew on CDR3 differences across clinicopathological groups. Via MiXCR, TCRdb re-called the PCR reads. It is TCRdb's table, rather than the study itself, that gives the V and J calls and clone size. The profile shows 20,000 or so clones, about 30% of them singletons. Thyroid surgery was performed in patients who had received no treatment beforehand. Sequencing input: adjacent normal tissue. The clonotype comes from a female donor with papillary thyroid cancer or a benign thyroid nodule (not recorded which). Some clones in this sample may be carry-over from other donors' samples.

DNA of the CDR3: TGCAGCGCAGATGGGGTCACTGAAGATTACTTT. As protein: CSADGVTEDYF. The chain couples TRBV29-1 to TRBJ1-1, with unresolved D. The V gene's germline CDR1 is SQVTM and CDR2 ANQGSEA. The CDR3 has 11 residues.